This passage covers 32 T cell receptor beta chains from one sample sequenced in a study of T cells after somatic rescue of genetic block. Assay used: immunoSEQ multiplex PCR; TCRdb lists only in-frame clones, some missing. The table shows 110,000 or so clones, with 85% to 95% occurring only once. The sequencing sample was made of peripheral blood mononuclear cells (PBMCs). All receptors come from a woman aged 18-29 years.

V and J are TRBV7-2 and TRBJ2-7, with no clear D. CDR3 length: 12 amino acids. V shed 2 bases and J shed 3 bases, with 5 bases lying between them. CDR1 is SGHTA, CDR2 FQGNSA, per germline. The CDR3 DNA reads TGTGCCAGCAGCTTATCCCTCTACGAGCAGTACTTC. Its translation is CASSLSLYEQYF.

This chain connects TRBV2 to TRBJ1-1; 9 bases map to TRBD1. CDR1 SNHLY and CDR2 FYNNEI come from the germline V gene. The CDR3 covers 12 residues. In DNA form, the CDR3 reads TGTGTGGCCGGGACAGGGAGATTTGAAGCTTTCTTT. Encoded protein: CVAGTGRFEAFF. Full variable domain (outside the CDR3, taken from reference TRBV2 and TRBJ1-1): EPEVTQTPSHQVTQMGQEVILRCVPISNHLYFYWYRQILGQKVEFLVSFYNNEISEKSEIFDDQFSVERPDGSNFTLKIRSTKLEDSAMYFCVAGTGRFEAFFGQGTRLTVV.

The chain carries TRBV4-3 and TRBJ2-7, with D possibly TRBD2 on 6 matching bases. Germline V lookup: CDR1 LGHNA, CDR2 YSLEER. The ends were cut back, 0 bases at V and 3 bases at J, with 9 bases in the middle. This CDR3 is 14 amino acids long. For the CDR3, the DNA is TGCGCCAGCAGCCAAGAGGACGGGGGCTACGAGCAGTACTTC. Translating it yields CASSQEDGGYEQYF.

The rearrangement uses TRBV29-1 and TRBJ2-3, with a tentative D call TRBD2 (5 bases). CDR1 SQVTM and CDR2 ANQGSEA come from the germline V gene. This CDR3 region has 13 residues. CDR3 residues: CRDPGFLADTQYF. CDR3 coding DNA: TGCAGGGACCCGGGATTTTTAGCAGATACGCAGTATTTT.

The chain recombines TRBV2 with TRBJ2-6; possibly TRBD1 or TRBD2 for D (6 bases each). CDR3 size: 19 residues. Trimming shortened V by 10 bases and J by 0 bases, and 25 bases separated the two germline ends. Germline V gene lookup returns CDR1 SNHLY and CDR2 FYNNEI. The CDR3 reads CATPRGGRSTHSGANVLTF. As DNA, the CDR3 is TGTGCCACTCCCAGAGGGGGGCGCAGTACCCACTCTGGGGCCAACGTCCTGACTTTC.

This clone has just one count. CDR3 in amino acids: CASRATEGSFGYTF. Written as DNA, the CDR3 is TGTGCCAGCAGAGCCACCGAGGGCAGCTTCGGCTACACCTTC. The chain recombines TRBV6-1 with TRBJ1-2; unclear D gene. The CDR3 has 14 amino acids. Germline lookup yields CDR1 MNHNS and CDR2 SASEGT. V was clipped by 6 bases and J by 8 bases, with 19 bases between them.

The chain combines TRBV6-1 with TRBJ1-5; 8 bases match TRBD1. The germline V gene has CDR1 MNHNS and CDR2 SASEGT. V lost 3 bases and J lost 4; bases outside the gene matches: 8. This CDR3 is 16 amino acids long. Here the CDR3 DNA reads TGTGCCAGCAGTGACTTCGGACAGGGTAGTAATCAGCCCCAGCATTTT. It is translated as CASSDFGQGSNQPQHF.

The gene calls are TRBV28 and TRBJ1-5, with 7 bases fitting TRBD1. In germline, CDR1 is MDHEN, CDR2 SYDVKM. The junction had 2 bases not matched to a gene; V was cut back by 4 bases and J by 2 bases. The CDR3 contains 14 residues. CDR3 loop: CASSSDRRNQPQHF. In DNA form, the CDR3 reads TGTGCCAGCAGTTCGGACAGGCGCAATCAGCCCCAGCATTTT.

The genes are TRBV7-9 and TRBJ1-2; possible D gene TRBD1, 6 bases. The V and J ends lost 4 bases and 7 bases respectively, with 13 bases between them. The germline V gene encodes CDR1 SEHNR and CDR2 FQNEAQ (reference sequence). The CDR3 totals 13 residues. DNA of the CDR3: TGTGCCAGCAGCTCACACAGGGAGGGTGGCTACACCTTC. It translates to CASSSHREGGYTF.

The chain is built from TRBV6-6 and TRBJ1-1; D not resolved. V was clipped by 5 bases and J by 6 bases, with 10 bases between them. This CDR3 has 12 amino acids. The germline CDR1 and CDR2 sequences are MNHNY and SVGAGI (reference sequence). CDR3 sequence (DNA): TGTGCCAGCAGTATAAAACCCGCTGAAGCTTTCTTT. Translated: CASSIKPAEAFF.

This clone was recorded only once. The J gene is TRBJ2-7, the V gene TRBV5-4, with 8 bases matching TRBD1. The junction had 8 bases not matched to a gene; V was cut back by 1 base and J by 5 bases. The CDR3 length is 15 residues. CDR1 and CDR2 from the germline V gene are SGHNT and YYREEE (reference sequence). DNA of the CDR3: TGTGCCAGCAGCTTGTCCCAGGGGGCAGACAACGAGCAGTACTTC. This sequence encodes CASSLSQGADNEQYF.

The chain couples TRBV21-1 to TRBJ1-1; the D segment call TRBD1 is taken from the table without a DNA check. TRBV21-1 represents a pseudogene. The CDR3 spans 15 residues. CDR3 DNA: TGTGCCAGCAGCATCGAGACAGGGGTGAACACTGAAGCTTTCTTT. This encodes CASSIETGVNTEAFF.

The chain joins TRBV5-4 to TRBJ2-1; 7 bases line up with TRBD1. CDR3 size: 14 residues. Trimming at V came to 4 bases and at J to 6 bases, leaving 7 bases not matched to a gene. Germline V gene sequence: CDR1 SGHNT, CDR2 YYREEE (reference sequence). This chain's CDR3 is CASSRDRAGNEQFF. CDR3 sequence (DNA): TGTGCCAGCAGCCGAGACAGGGCGGGCAATGAGCAGTTCTTC.

The chain is built from TRBV9 and TRBJ1-2; a weak D match, TRBD1 (5 bases). The CDR3 is 13 residues long. Per germline, CDR1 SGDLS and CDR2 YYNGEE. The V end was cut by 0 bases, the J end by 7 bases, with 10 bases between. CDR3 DNA: TGTGCCAGCAGCGTAGCAGGGTGGAGTGGCTACACCTTC. It codes for CASSVAGWSGYTF.

The chain has TRBV2 and TRBJ1-1; unclear D gene. The CDR3 covers 14 residues. Trimming pared 3 bases from V and 3 bases from J, leaving 11 bases between. Germline-derived CDR1 and CDR2 are SNHLY and FYNNEI. CDR3 bases: TGTGCCAGCAGTGATCCGGAAGTTTACACTGAAGCTTTCTTT. It specifies CASSDPEVYTEAFF.

V is TRBV2 and J is TRBJ2-5; D is unclear. The germline V gene has CDR1 SNHLY and CDR2 FYNNEI. The CDR3 is 13 residues long. The V gene lost 9 bases and the J gene lost 0 bases, with 11 bases spanning the gap. DNA of the CDR3: TGTGCCAGTCCGGCCCCGTACCAAGAGACCCAGTACTTC. This encodes CASPAPYQETQYF.

J is TRBJ2-1 and V is TRBV7-2; tentatively, D is TRBD2 (7 bases). V lost 1 base and J 1 base, leaving 14 bases between the germline ends. This CDR3 is built from 17 residues. Germline V gives CDR1 SGHTA, CDR2 FQGNSA. The CDR3, as DNA: TGTGCCAGCAGCTTAGAAGGGGGGGCCTGGTCCTACAATGAGCAGTTCTTC. Encoded protein: CASSLEGGAWSYNEQFF.

V gene TRBV10-3 combines with J gene TRBJ2-1; perhaps TRBD1 as D (6 bases). CDR3 length: 14 residues. The germline V gene encodes CDR1 ENHRY and CDR2 SYGVKD. The V end was cut by 4 bases, the J end by 6 bases, with 13 bases between. This chain's CDR3 is CAISGGGLSNEQFF. The DNA of the CDR3 is TGTGCCATCAGTGGTGGGGGCCTAAGCAATGAGCAGTTCTTC.

Here the CDR3 DNA reads TGTGCCATCACGCGGGGGGCTTCGAACACCGGGGAGCTGTTTTTT. It is translated as CAITRGASNTGELFF. The chain employs TRBV10-3 and TRBJ2-2; TRBD2 aligns across 8 bases. Per the germline V gene, CDR1 is ENHRY and CDR2 is SYGVKD. The CDR3 totals 15 residues. With V trimmed by 7 bases and J by 0 bases, 4 bases remained unmatched.

The sample holds one count of this clone. The V gene is TRBV9, the J gene TRBJ2-5; D is unresolved. The CDR3 covers 14 residues. Germline loops: CDR1 SGDLS, CDR2 YYNGEE. Trimming left V 0 bases short and J 9 bases short, with 15 bases between. The CDR3: CASSVEGTFMAQYF. The DNA of the CDR3 is TGTGCCAGCAGCGTAGAAGGTACTTTTATGGCCCAGTACTTC. The full variable domain, rest sourced from reference TRBV9 and TRBJ2-5, is DSGVTQTPKHLITATGQRVTLRCSPRSGDLSVYWYQQSLDQGLQFLIQYYNGEERAKGNILERFSAQQFPDLHSELNLSSLELGDSALYFCASSVEGTFMAQYFGPGTRLLVL.

V is TRBV28 and J is TRBJ2-1; 10 nucleotides agree with TRBD2. V lost 7 bases to trimming and J lost 9 bases; unmatched junction nucleotides: 12. Germline loops: CDR1 MDHEN, CDR2 SYDVKM. The length of the CDR3 is 15 residues. In nucleotides, the CDR3 is TGTGCCAGCACCCCGGGACTAGCGCTGTTCGGTGAGCAGTTCTTC. Protein: CASTPGLALFGEQFF.

The chain joins TRBV9 to TRBJ1-1; D remains unclear. Trimming left V 0 bases short and J 1 base short, with 7 bases between. CDR3 size: 14 residues. Per germline, CDR1 SGDLS and CDR2 YYNGEE. The CDR3 bases are TGTGCCAGCAGCGTAGGGGCGGCGAACACTGAAGCTTTCTTT. Translated, it gives CASSVGAANTEAFF.

This chain links TRBV19 with TRBJ1-5; D not resolved. V lost 11 bases, J lost 4 bases, and 12 bases lay in between. The germline gives CDR1 LNHDA, CDR2 SQIVND (reference sequence). The CDR3 is made up of 12 amino acids. The CDR3 is CAAASGNQPQHF. In nucleotides, the CDR3 is TGTGCCGCCGCCTCGGGGAATCAGCCCCAGCATTTT.

This clone was counted once. The rearrangement links TRBV15 to TRBJ1-2; D ambiguous. This CDR3 spans 14 amino acids. CDR1 and CDR2 (germline): LNHNV, YYDKDF (reference sequence). Deletions cut 0 bases from V and 6 bases from J, with 11 bases between. The CDR3 DNA reads as TGTGCCACCAGCAGAGATAAAAGAAACCATGGCTACACCTTC. Its protein is CATSRDKRNHGYTF.

J is TRBJ2-1 and V is TRBV7-6; D possibly matches TRBD1 or TRBD2 (5 bases each). The germline V and J ends were trimmed by 1 base and 7 bases, with 14 bases remaining between them. Germline lookup yields CDR1 SGHVS and CDR2 FNYEAQ. The length of the CDR3 is 15 residues. The CDR3 DNA reads as TGTGCCAGCAGCTTAGGCAGGGCCGAGGGGAATGAGCAGTTCTTC. It yields the protein CASSLGRAEGNEQFF.

The chain recombines TRBV30 with TRBJ2-3; 8 nucleotides align to TRBD1. Germline CDR1 and CDR2: GTSNPN and SVGIG (reference sequence). The CDR3 totals 19 residues. With V trimmed by 3 bases and J by 4 bases, 21 bases remained unmatched. The DNA for the CDR3 is TGTGCCTGGAGCTCTGAAATCAGGTCCCCACAGGGGGGCCCAGATACGCAGTATTTT. Translated: CAWSSEIRSPQGGPDTQYF. Based on the CDR3 plus reference TRBV30 and TRBJ2-3, the full variable domain is SQTIHQWPATLVQPVGSPLSLECTVEGTSNPNLYWYRQAAGRGLQLLFYSVGIGQISSEVPQNLSASRPQDRQFILSSKKLLLSDSGFYLCAWSSEIRSPQGGPDTQYFGPGTRLTVL.

A remark on this clone: The sample has other DNA sequences that encode this CDR3 too. The chain has TRBV30 and TRBJ1-2, with D perhaps matching TRBD1 (5 bases). The CDR3 is made up of 14 amino acids. Looked up from germline, CDR1 is GTSNPN and CDR2 is SVGIG (reference sequence). V lost 0 bases and J 3 bases, leaving 11 bases between the germline ends. CDR3 coding DNA: TGTGCCTGGAGTGTACGGCAGGGTGACTATGGCTACACCTTC. The encoded protein is CAWSVRQGDYGYTF.

The J gene is TRBJ2-1, the V gene TRBV13; 7 bases align to TRBD1. The V segment lost 5 bases and the J segment 6 bases; nucleotides outside the gene matches: 1. Germline loops: CDR1 PRHDT, CDR2 FYEKMQ (reference sequence). The CDR3 has 12 residues. In nucleotides, the CDR3 is TGTGCCAGCAGCCACAGGGGCAATGAGCAGTTCTTC. Translated: CASSHRGNEQFF.

V is TRBV7-9 and J is TRBJ1-1; TRBD1 aligns across 8 bases. The CDR3 is 16 residues long. CDR1 is SEHNR and CDR2 is FQNEAQ in the germline V gene (reference sequence). The V and J ends lost 5 bases and 1 base, in that order; junction bases with no gene match: 9. Here the CDR3 reads CASSPSPGTGNTEAFF. The CDR3 coding sequence is TGTGCCAGCAGCCCGAGTCCCGGGACAGGGAACACTGAAGCTTTCTTT.

The rearrangement uses TRBV4-3 and TRBJ1-2, with 7 bases lining up with TRBD1. The CDR3 length is 15 residues. Germline V gives CDR1 LGHNA, CDR2 YSLEER. After removal of 0 bases from V and 10 bases from J, the junction contained 11 bases not matched to a gene. This CDR3 is CASSQDSTGMILYTF. The CDR3, as DNA: TGCGCCAGCAGCCAAGATTCGACAGGGATGATTCTCTACACCTTC.

The chain couples TRBV19 to TRBJ2-7, with 9 bases identical to TRBD2. Trimming at V came to 3 bases and at J to 2 bases, leaving 5 bases not matched to a gene. This CDR3 is 15 amino acids long. Looked up from germline, CDR1 is LNHDA and CDR2 is SQIVND (reference sequence). CDR3 DNA: TGTGCCAGTAGTATGGGGAGCGGGGGGACCTACGAGCAGTACTTC. Amino acid sequence: CASSMGSGGTYEQYF.

In this sample, this clone turned up once. The gene calls are TRBV14 and TRBJ2-7, with D tentatively TRBD1 (5 bases). V lost 0 bases to trimming and J lost 5 bases, with 8 bases between them. Germline V gene sequence: CDR1 SGHDN, CDR2 FVKESK. The CDR3 runs 13 residues. CDR3 region: CASSQDIRDEQYF. The CDR3 DNA reads as TGTGCCAGCAGCCAAGATATCAGGGACGAGCAGTACTTC.